The rows below give T cell receptor beta chains drawn from one sample of a study of blood T cell repertoires in COVID-19. Measured with immunoSEQ multiplex PCR; TCRdb has only the in-frame clones, and not every one. The table has around 450,000 clones, around nine tenths seen once; the top ten hold around 4.4%. Sequenced sample: peripheral blood. The receptor source for this set is a woman under 40 with acute or convalescent COVID-19. CDR3s include the opening cysteine and the closing phenylalanine or tryptophan. Each record gives: J gene, CDR3 length, clone size, V gene, D gene, CDR3 protein, CDR3 DNA. A D gene is named only where the DNA matches it firmly. Rows give clone size only sometimes, using once, few, many, or a class for an expanded clone.

j_call: TRBJ1-5
cdr3_length: 15
clone_size: .
v_call: TRBV6-5
d_call: .
cdr3_aa: CASRSAPPLLQPQHF
cdr3_nt: TGTGCCAGCAGGTCTGCGCCGCCCCTCCTGCAGCCCCAGCATTTT

j_call: TRBJ1-2
cdr3_length: 16
clone_size: .
v_call: TRBV27
d_call: TRBD1
cdr3_aa: CASSSGQNSVNYGYTF
cdr3_nt: TGTGCCAGCAGTTCGGGACAGAACTCTGTTAACTATGGCTACACCTTC

j_call: TRBJ1-1
cdr3_length: 14
clone_size: .
v_call: TRBV28
d_call: .
cdr3_aa: CASSLGGTATEAFF
cdr3_nt: TGTGCCAGCAGCCTCGGGGGGACCGCCACTGAAGCTTTCTTT

j_call: TRBJ2-1
cdr3_length: 16
clone_size: once
v_call: TRBV18
d_call: TRBD2
cdr3_aa: CASSRSSGGAVNEQFF
cdr3_nt: TGTGCCAGCTCACGCTCTAGCGGGGGGGCCGTCAATGAGCAGTTCTTC

j_call: TRBJ2-6
cdr3_length: 15
clone_size: .
v_call: TRBV28
d_call: TRBD1
cdr3_aa: CASSWTGSGANVLAF
cdr3_nt: TGTGCCAGCAGTTGGACAGGGTCTGGGGCCAACGTCCTGGCTTTC

j_call: TRBJ2-3
cdr3_length: 15
clone_size: .
v_call: TRBV5-4
d_call: .
cdr3_aa: CASSFMSGGTDTQYF
cdr3_nt: TGTGCCAGCAGCTTTATGTCAGGGGGCACAGATACGCAGTATTTT

j_call: TRBJ1-1
cdr3_length: 14
clone_size: .
v_call: TRBV4-1
d_call: TRBD1
cdr3_aa: CASSPRQGNTEAFF
cdr3_nt: TGCGCCAGCAGCCCGAGACAGGGGAACACTGAAGCTTTCTTT

j_call: TRBJ1-1
cdr3_length: 13
clone_size: .
v_call: TRBV6-4
d_call: .
cdr3_aa: CASSDGGRGTAFF
cdr3_nt: TGTGCCAGCAGTGACGGTGGGCGGGGAACGGCTTTCTTT

j_call: TRBJ2-3
cdr3_length: 16
clone_size: .
v_call: TRBV19
d_call: TRBD1
cdr3_aa: CASSMKLTGGADTQYF
cdr3_nt: TGTGCCAGTAGTATGAAACTAACAGGGGGCGCAGATACGCAGTATTTT

j_call: TRBJ1-1
cdr3_length: 13
clone_size: .
v_call: TRBV5-1
d_call: .
cdr3_aa: CASSLALNTEAFF
cdr3_nt: TGCGCCAGCAGCTTGGCCTTAAACACTGAAGCTTTCTTT

j_call: TRBJ1-5
cdr3_length: 15
clone_size: .
v_call: TRBV7-8
d_call: .
cdr3_aa: CASSLIRGDGQPQHF
cdr3_nt: TGTGCCAGCAGCTTAATAAGGGGTGATGGGCAGCCCCAGCATTTT

j_call: TRBJ2-5
cdr3_length: 12
clone_size: once
v_call: TRBV6-5
d_call: .
cdr3_aa: CARGLSRETQYF
cdr3_nt: TGTGCCAGAGGACTTTCTCGAGAGACCCAGTACTTC

j_call: TRBJ1-2
cdr3_length: 13
clone_size: .
v_call: TRBV28
d_call: .
cdr3_aa: CASSSGVNYGYTF
cdr3_nt: TGTGCCAGCAGTTCAGGGGTTAACTATGGCTACACCTTC

j_call: TRBJ1-4
cdr3_length: 14
clone_size: .
v_call: TRBV29-1
d_call: .
cdr3_aa: CSVRSRESNEKLFF
cdr3_nt: TGCAGCGTTCGGTCTAGGGAGTCTAATGAAAAACTGTTTTTT

j_call: TRBJ2-7
cdr3_length: 13
clone_size: once
v_call: TRBV5-4
d_call: .
cdr3_aa: CASSFQGSHEQYF
cdr3_nt: TGTGCCAGCAGCTTCCAGGGGAGTCACGAGCAGTACTTC

j_call: TRBJ2-5
cdr3_length: 17
clone_size: medium-sized
v_call: TRBV5-4
d_call: TRBD2
cdr3_aa: CASSQPRSGGAAETQYF
cdr3_nt: TGTGCCAGCAGCCAACCACGGAGCGGGGGGGCCGCAGAGACCCAGTACTTC

j_call: TRBJ1-2
cdr3_length: 15
clone_size: .
v_call: TRBV28
d_call: TRBD1
cdr3_aa: CASSTGAAPPHGYTF
cdr3_nt: TGTGCCAGCAGTACAGGGGCGGCCCCCCCTCATGGCTACACCTTC

j_call: TRBJ2-1
cdr3_length: 19
clone_size: .
v_call: TRBV27
d_call: TRBD2
cdr3_aa: CASSLTGLAGGLQDNEQFF
cdr3_nt: TGTGCCAGCAGTTTAACGGGACTAGCGGGGGGGCTGCAAGACAATGAGCAGTTCTTC

j_call: TRBJ2-7
cdr3_length: 16
clone_size: .
v_call: TRBV11-2
d_call: .
cdr3_aa: CASSHVPGISSYEQYF
cdr3_nt: TGTGCCAGCAGCCATGTTCCCGGGATAAGCTCCTACGAGCAGTACTTC

j_call: TRBJ2-7
cdr3_length: 15
clone_size: .
v_call: TRBV5-1
d_call: .
cdr3_aa: CASSLGQTSSYEQYF
cdr3_nt: TGCGCCAGCAGCTTGGGACAGACAAGCTCCTACGAGCAGTACTTC

j_call: TRBJ2-7
cdr3_length: 15
clone_size: .
v_call: TRBV7-9
d_call: TRBD1
cdr3_aa: CASSFFQGVSYEQYF
cdr3_nt: TGTGCCAGCAGCTTCTTTCAGGGGGTCTCCTACGAGCAGTACTTC

j_call: TRBJ2-1
cdr3_length: 14
clone_size: .
v_call: TRBV27
d_call: .
cdr3_aa: CASSLSGGPNEQFF
cdr3_nt: TGTGCCAGCAGTTTATCCGGGGGGCCGAATGAGCAGTTCTTC

j_call: TRBJ2-2
cdr3_length: 15
clone_size: .
v_call: TRBV7-2
d_call: TRBD2
cdr3_aa: CASSFIAGNTGELFF
cdr3_nt: TGTGCCAGCAGCTTCATAGCGGGGAACACCGGGGAGCTGTTTTTT

j_call: TRBJ1-2
cdr3_length: 14
clone_size: .
v_call: TRBV30
d_call: .
cdr3_aa: CAWSIRGAYYGYTF
cdr3_nt: TGTGCCTGGAGTATAAGGGGCGCGTACTATGGCTACACCTTC

j_call: TRBJ2-7
cdr3_length: 15
clone_size: few
v_call: TRBV4-2
d_call: .
cdr3_aa: CASSQEERVTYEQYF
cdr3_nt: TGTGCCAGCAGCCAAGAAGAGCGGGTGACCTACGAGCAGTACTTC

j_call: TRBJ1-2
cdr3_length: 14
clone_size: .
v_call: TRBV6-5
d_call: .
cdr3_aa: CASSYGTKGFGYTF
cdr3_nt: TGTGCCAGCAGTTACGGGACAAAGGGGTTTGGCTACACCTTC

j_call: TRBJ2-3
cdr3_length: 14
clone_size: .
v_call: TRBV11-2
d_call: TRBD1
cdr3_aa: CASKGTAFTDTQYF
cdr3_nt: TGTGCCAGCAAAGGGACAGCCTTCACAGATACGCAGTATTTT

j_call: TRBJ1-6
cdr3_length: 21
clone_size: .
v_call: TRBV28
d_call: .
cdr3_aa: CASSLIADTKADSSYNSPLHF
cdr3_nt: TGTGCCAGCAGTCTAATAGCGGACACTAAGGCTGACAGCTCCTATAATTCACCCCTCCACTTT

j_call: TRBJ1-1
cdr3_length: 14
clone_size: few
v_call: TRBV4-1
d_call: .
cdr3_aa: CASSQDRKNTEAFF
cdr3_nt: TGCGCCAGCAGCCAAGACAGGAAGAACACTGAAGCTTTCTTT

j_call: TRBJ2-3
cdr3_length: 17
clone_size: .
v_call: TRBV11-2
d_call: TRBD2
cdr3_aa: CASSVTASGGTFYTQYF
cdr3_nt: TGTGCCAGCAGCGTCACGGCTAGCGGGGGGACTTTTTATACGCAGTATTTT

j_call: TRBJ2-1
cdr3_length: 17
clone_size: .
v_call: TRBV19
d_call: TRBD2
cdr3_aa: CASSMGVGTTYYNEQFF
cdr3_nt: TGTGCCAGTAGTATGGGGGTCGGGACTACCTACTACAATGAGCAGTTCTTC

j_call: TRBJ1-2
cdr3_length: 14
clone_size: .
v_call: TRBV19
d_call: TRBD1
cdr3_aa: CATDTGEANYGYTF
cdr3_nt: TGTGCCACCGACACAGGGGAAGCTAACTATGGCTACACCTTC

j_call: TRBJ2-5
cdr3_length: 14
clone_size: .
v_call: TRBV7-9
d_call: .
cdr3_aa: CASSPRRGRETQYF
cdr3_nt: TGTGCCAGCAGCCCCCGGAGGGGGCGAGAGACCCAGTACTTC

j_call: TRBJ2-3
cdr3_length: 18
clone_size: .
v_call: TRBV27
d_call: .
cdr3_aa: CASSLGRDSTFSTDTQYF
cdr3_nt: TGTGCCAGCAGTTTGGGGCGGGACAGCACTTTTAGCACAGATACGCAGTATTTT

j_call: TRBJ2-1
cdr3_length: 19
clone_size: .
v_call: TRBV3-1/TRBV3-2
d_call: TRBD2
cdr3_aa: CASSQFGRGTPGAYNEQFF
cdr3_nt: TGTGCCAGCAGCCAATTTGGGCGGGGGACTCCGGGGGCCTACAATGAGCAGTTCTTC

j_call: TRBJ2-7
cdr3_length: 13
clone_size: .
v_call: TRBV30
d_call: .
cdr3_aa: CAWSVGGVYEQYF
cdr3_nt: TGTGCCTGGAGTGTGGGGGGAGTCTACGAGCAGTACTTC

j_call: TRBJ2-3
cdr3_length: 12
clone_size: .
v_call: TRBV12-3/TRBV12-4
d_call: .
cdr3_aa: CASSGRIDAQYF
cdr3_nt: TGTGCCAGCAGTGGCAGGATAGATGCGCAGTATTTT

j_call: TRBJ1-4
cdr3_length: 15
clone_size: .
v_call: TRBV15
d_call: TRBD1
cdr3_aa: CATSGRGTGGEKLFF
cdr3_nt: TGTGCCACCAGCGGGAGAGGGACAGGGGGTGAAAAACTGTTTTTT

j_call: TRBJ2-7
cdr3_length: 14
clone_size: few
v_call: TRBV21-1
d_call: .
cdr3_aa: CASSAGTENYEQYF
cdr3_nt: TGTGCCAGCAGTGCCGGGACAGAGAACTACGAGCAGTACTTC

j_call: TRBJ1-2
cdr3_length: 14
clone_size: .
v_call: TRBV24-1
d_call: .
cdr3_aa: CATSEQGVPYGYTF
cdr3_nt: TGTGCCACCAGTGAACAAGGGGTCCCGTATGGCTACACCTTC

j_call: TRBJ1-1
cdr3_length: 15
clone_size: .
v_call: TRBV24-1
d_call: .
cdr3_aa: CATSDSRGMNTEAFF
cdr3_nt: TGTGCCACCAGTGATTCGCGCGGAATGAACACTGAAGCTTTCTTT

j_call: TRBJ2-3
cdr3_length: 16
clone_size: .
v_call: TRBV28
d_call: TRBD2
cdr3_aa: CASRSSSGGAKDTQYF
cdr3_nt: TGTGCCAGCAGATCTTCTAGCGGGGGGGCTAAAGATACGCAGTATTTT

j_call: TRBJ2-1
cdr3_length: 15
clone_size: .
v_call: TRBV11-2
d_call: TRBD1
cdr3_aa: CASSLEWDRINEQFF
cdr3_nt: TGTGCCAGCAGCTTAGAGTGGGACAGGATAAATGAGCAGTTCTTC

j_call: TRBJ1-1
cdr3_length: 15
clone_size: .
v_call: TRBV9
d_call: .
cdr3_aa: CASSPSGELNTEAFF
cdr3_nt: TGTGCCAGCAGCCCCAGTGGAGAATTGAACACTGAAGCTTTCTTT

j_call: TRBJ1-1
cdr3_length: 14
clone_size: .
v_call: TRBV30
d_call: TRBD1
cdr3_aa: CAWSFRGRNTEAFF
cdr3_nt: TGTGCCTGGAGTTTCAGGGGGAGGAACACTGAAGCTTTCTTT